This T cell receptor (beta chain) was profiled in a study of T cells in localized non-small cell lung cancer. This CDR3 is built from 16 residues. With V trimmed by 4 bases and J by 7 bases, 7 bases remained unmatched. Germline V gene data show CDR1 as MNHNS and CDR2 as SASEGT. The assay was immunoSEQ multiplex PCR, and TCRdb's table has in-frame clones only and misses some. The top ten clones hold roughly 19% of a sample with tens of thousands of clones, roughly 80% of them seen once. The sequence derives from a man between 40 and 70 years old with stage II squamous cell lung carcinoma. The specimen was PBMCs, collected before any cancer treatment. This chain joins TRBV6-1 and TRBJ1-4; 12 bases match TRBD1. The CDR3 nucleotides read TGTGCCAGCAGTGCCTCCGGGACAGGGGGCTTTGAAAAACTGTTTTTT. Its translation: CASSASGTGGFEKLFF.